This TCR beta chain was found in a study of T cells after yellow fever vaccination (dated by TCRdb to about 2019). With respect to the entire study: The SMART-Seq v4 Ultra Low Input RNA kit was used to prepare libraries from fractions with low cell numbers. To track T-cell clones before and after primary and booster YFV17D yellow fever vaccination, bulk TCR alpha and beta repertoires were sequenced longitudinally. Two healthy male donors, one aged 18 to 30 and one aged 30 to 39 years, were included in the cohort. Blood samples were taken at several timepoints before and after primary and secondary immunization, and bulk PBMC replicates and cell subsets were isolated. The investigation overall reported the following: Because abundant contaminating clonotypes from the bulk population could be contained in FACS-sorted repertoires, computational filtering was required. The secondary T-cell response was found to be weaker but faster than the primary response, with a peak reached on day 5 rather than on day 15. A small fraction of clonotypes appeared in both the CD4 and CD8 compartments, likely as a result of convergent recombination. Only two donors were included in the study, so the extent to which the findings can be generalized is limited. Most clones expanded after primary vaccination were re-detected after the booster (almost 97% of CD4 and approximately 89% of CD8), suggesting broad memory maintenance.

The sample's treatment or condition label, in plain terms: live attenuated yellow fever vaccine strain. PBMCs were isolated from peripheral blood using a standard Ficoll-Paque protocol. Dynabeads CD4 and CD8 positive selection kits were used to isolate the CD4 and CD8 T-cell fractions. TriZol was used to extract RNA from bulk PBMCs, from CD4 and CD8 fractions, and from dextramer-positive and dextramer-negative fractions. This clonotype was observed many times. There is no known antigen for this receptor. Per-nucleotide qualities are absent, and no much larger clonotype sits a single base away. The germline V gene (reference sequence) specifies DFQATT as CDR1 and SNEGSKA as CDR2. At the junction V is shortened by 0 bases and J by 12 bases, with 18 bases in between. The CDR3 has 14 amino acids, counting the end cysteine and phenylalanine. Of all the DNA, just the CDR3 is kept, 42 bases in frame from base 1.

TCR cDNA was synthesized by 5'RACE template switching, which introduced a universal primer site and unique molecular identifiers. cDNA synthesis was primed from both the TCR alpha and TCR beta constant segments. Library amplification involved two PCR steps, and the second step added sample barcodes and sequencing adapters. Sequencing of the libraries was done on either Illumina HiSeq 2500 (2x100 bp) or NovaSeq (2x150 bp). For the original study's pipeline: MIGEC was used to demultiplex reads and collapse the reads into UMI consensus sequences, and MiXCR was used for V(D)J alignment. Using edgeR on replicate PBMC samples, clonotypes were called vaccine-responding if FDR was below 0.01 and the log2 fold change was above 5 up to day 15. Each bulk clonotype was labeled CD4 or CD8 based on which sequenced repertoire, CD4 or CD8, contained the clonotype at higher abundance. The public reads were reanalyzed by TCRdb: fastp trimming at Q25, MiXCR alignment, in-frame beta chains only. Rows with one shared CDR3 protein collapse into an entry with the most common genes and DNA. The authors' filters were not applied to this entry. The table for this sample lists 110,000 to 150,000 distinct CDR3 sequences; under 8% of them were counted only once. Together, the top ten hold 0.5% to 0.65% of the sample.

This specimen was CD4+ T cells sorted from PBMCs, taken 10 days after the yellow fever booster vaccination. This clonotype was obtained from a man between 25 and 39 years old who received the YFV17D yellow fever vaccine. In this chain, TRBV20-1 is recombined with TRBJ2-1; the D gene is possibly TRBD1, with 5 bases matching. The CDR3 amino acid sequence is: CSAREGPQGIGQFF. The DNA sequence is given as TGCAGTGCTAGAGAGGGGCCGCAGGGTATAGGGCAGTTCTTC.